This T cell receptor (beta chain) was recovered during a study of cytomegalovirus exposure and HLA in healthy donors. Study findings and constraints: In terms of immune exposure information, only CMV serostatus was available.

A word on this clone: Its antigen remains unknown.

The PCR ran on 60 Vbeta and 13 Jbeta primers. Per the authors' pipeline: Unique TCR beta chains numbered around 80 million in a later analysis, with around 10 million shared. The repertoire was sequenced with immunoSEQ multiplex PCR; TCRdb's copy has only in-frame clones and lacks some. That table supplies the V and J calls and clone size; D and trimming were determined from the DNA. The sample lists more than 150,000 clones; roughly 82% were seen once. This sequence originates from a woman between 50 and 59 years old in good health and CMV-seropositive. Sequenced input: PBMCs.

In DNA, the CDR3 is TGTGCCAGCAGCTTAGCGGACAGATCCGGCTACACCTTC. Translated: CASSLADRSGYTF. V gene TRBV7-9 combines with J gene TRBJ1-2; tentatively, D is TRBD1 (6 bases). The germline CDR1 and CDR2 sequences are SEHNR and FQNEAQ (reference sequence). This CDR3 has 13 residues. V lost 0 bases to trimming and J lost 8 bases, with 10 bases between them.